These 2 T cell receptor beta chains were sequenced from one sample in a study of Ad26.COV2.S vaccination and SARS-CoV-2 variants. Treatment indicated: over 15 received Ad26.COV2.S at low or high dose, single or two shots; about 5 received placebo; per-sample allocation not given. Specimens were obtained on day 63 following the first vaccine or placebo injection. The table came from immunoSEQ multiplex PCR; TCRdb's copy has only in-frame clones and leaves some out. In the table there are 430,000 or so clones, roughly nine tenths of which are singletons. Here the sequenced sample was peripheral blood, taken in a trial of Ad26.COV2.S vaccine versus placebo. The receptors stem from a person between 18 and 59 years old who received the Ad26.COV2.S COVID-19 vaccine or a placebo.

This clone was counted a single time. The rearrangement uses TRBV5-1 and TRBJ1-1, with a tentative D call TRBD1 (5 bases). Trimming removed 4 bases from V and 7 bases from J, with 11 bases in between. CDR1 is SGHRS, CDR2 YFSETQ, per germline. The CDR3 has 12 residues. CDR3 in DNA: TGCGCCAGCAGCGAAGGGGAGGTTGAAGCTTTCTTT. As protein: CASSEGEVEAFF.

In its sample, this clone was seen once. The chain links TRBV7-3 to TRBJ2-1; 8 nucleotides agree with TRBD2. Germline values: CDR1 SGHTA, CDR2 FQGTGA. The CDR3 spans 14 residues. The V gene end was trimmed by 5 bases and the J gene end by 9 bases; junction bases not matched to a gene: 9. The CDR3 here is CASSNTGTSGEQFF. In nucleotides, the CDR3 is TGTGCCAGCAGCAATACTGGGACTAGTGGTGAGCAGTTCTTC.